A selection of T cell receptor beta chains follows, all from one sample in a study of blood T cell repertoires in COVID-19. Here immunoSEQ multiplex PCR was the method, and the copy in TCRdb shows in-frame clones only, minus some. This sample has under 200,000 clones, with around 86% found just once. Material for sequencing was peripheral blood. The receptor set was obtained from a man between 65 and 80 years old with acute or convalescent COVID-19. CDR3s include the opening cysteine and the closing phenylalanine or tryptophan. A D gene is named only where the DNA matches it firmly. Some rows mark clone size as missing; the rest say once, few, many or name a class of expanded clone.

V,D,J,size,length,DNA,CDR3
TRBV9,TRBD1,TRBJ1-6,-,14,TGTGCCAGCAGCTCCGAGACAGGGATTTCACCCCTCCACTTT,CASSSETGISPLHF
TRBV27,-,TRBJ2-2,-,13,TGTGCCAGCAGTTTATTAGACACCGGGGAGCTGTTTTTT,CASSLLDTGELFF
TRBV29-1,-,TRBJ1-1,once,13,TGCAGCGGGACCTCAGGGGTGAACACTGAAGCTTTCTTT,CSGTSGVNTEAFF
TRBV19,TRBD1,TRBJ1-2,-,15,TGTGCCAGTAGTATCATCGGGACAGGGGTATTTGGCTACACCTTC,CASSIIGTGVFGYTF
TRBV10-1,-,TRBJ2-1,-,16,TGCGCCAGCAGTTCTAACGACAGGGAGGTAAGTGATGAGCAGTTCTTC,CASSSNDREVSDEQFF
TRBV11-2,-,TRBJ2-7,-,12,TGTGCCAGCGGTCCTAGCTCCTACGAGCAGTACTTC,CASGPSSYEQYF
TRBV20-1,-,TRBJ1-2,-,10,TGCAGTGCTAGCTTCCTTGGCTACACCTTC,CSASFLGYTF
TRBV9,-,TRBJ1-1,few,16,TGTGCCAGCAGCGTAGACGTAGGCGGGGGGAACACTGAAGCTTTCTTT,CASSVDVGGGNTEAFF
TRBV9,-,TRBJ2-1,once,16,TGTGCCAGCAGCACCACCGGGACTCTCCGGGCCAATGAGCAGTTCTTC,CASSTTGTLRANEQFF
TRBV6-2/TRBV6-3,-,TRBJ2-3,-,18,TGTGCCAGCAGTTACTCGGACAGATCACGCGCGAGCACAGATACGCAGTATTTT,CASSYSDRSRASTDTQYF
TRBV3-1/TRBV3-2,-,TRBJ2-3,-,15,TGTGCCAGCAGCCGCAGGTCTCTTTACACAGATACGCAGTATTTT,CASSRRSLYTDTQYF
TRBV28,TRBD1,TRBJ1-4,once,15,TGTGCCAGCAGTAGTGGACAGGGGTCGCGGGAAAAACTGTTTTTT,CASSSGQGSREKLFF
TRBV4-2,TRBD2,TRBJ2-7,-,14,TGTGCCAGCAGCCCGGGCGGGAGCGCCTACGAGCAGTACTTC,CASSPGGSAYEQYF
TRBV6-1,-,TRBJ1-2,few,14,TGTGCCAGCAGTGAAGCGTCCTACAGCTATGGCTACACCTTC,CASSEASYSYGYTF
TRBV6-5,TRBD1,TRBJ2-2,-,14,TGTGCCAGCACCAGGGGGCTAGGGGCCGGGGAGCTGTTTTTT,CASTRGLGAGELFF
TRBV7-9,TRBD1,TRBJ2-3,-,12,TGTGCCAGCAGCGACAGGGGAGATACGCAGTATTTT,CASSDRGDTQYF
TRBV27,-,TRBJ2-5,-,15,TGTGCCAGCAGTTTTCTCCCAGGGGCACAAGAGACCCAGTACTTC,CASSFLPGAQETQYF
TRBV6-6,TRBD1,TRBJ2-7,-,15,TGTGCCAGCAGTTCCGGGACAGGGCTCCCCTACGAGCAGTACTTC,CASSSGTGLPYEQYF
TRBV7-2,-,TRBJ1-4,-,14,TGTGCCAGCGGCCCAAAAGGCAGGGGCGAAAAACTGTTTTTT,CASGPKGRGEKLFF
TRBV2,TRBD2,TRBJ2-3,once,14,TGTGCCAGCATAAGACTAGCGGACACAGATACGCAGTATTTT,CASIRLADTDTQYF
TRBV6-2/TRBV6-3,-,TRBJ2-5,-,11,TGTGCCAGCAGCCAGCGGGAGACCCAGTACTTC,CASSQRETQYF
TRBV24-1,-,TRBJ1-4,-,15,TGTGCCACCAGTGACCCTGAGGCAACTAATGAAAAACTGTTTTTT,CATSDPEATNEKLFF
TRBV5-5,-,TRBJ2-2,once,18,TGTGCCAGCAGCTTGGCCGTGACTAGAAACAGAATCACCGGGGAGCTGTTTTTT,CASSLAVTRNRITGELFF
TRBV19,TRBD1,TRBJ1-6,once,14,TGTGCCAGTAGTATTACAGGGGAGGACTCACCCCTCCACTTT,CASSITGEDSPLHF
TRBV27,-,TRBJ2-2,-,17,TGTGCCAGCAGTTTATCACCCGCACCTCTAAACACCGGGGAGCTGTTTTTT,CASSLSPAPLNTGELFF